The T cell receptor (beta chain) under discussion was sequenced for a study of T cell responses to AZD1222 COVID-19 vaccine. Whole-study findings and limits: Females made up more of the donors, who were largely white British, and clonal diversity may have come out too low. Seropositivity was recorded at baseline in only 6 or 7 AZD1222 recipients.

CDR3 length: 14 residues. With 5 bases clipped from V and 6 bases from J, the junction kept 6 bases outside the gene matches. Germline assignment: CDR1 SGHTA and CDR2 FQGNSA. Worth noting for this clone: Its antigen is unknown.

Clones were read by immunoSEQ multiplex PCR, and TCRdb kept only the in-frame ones, dropping some. The sample comprises around 100,000 clones, around 81% of which are singletons, and 9.4% rests with the top ten. Sequenced here: peripheral blood, sampled on day 0 of AZD1222 vaccination. This clonotype was obtained from an adult in good health. The chain couples TRBV7-2 to TRBJ2-5; 10 bases line up with TRBD1. The CDR3 is CASSPWTGGKTQYF. As DNA, the CDR3 is TGTGCCAGCAGCCCCTGGACAGGGGGGAAGACCCAGTACTTC.